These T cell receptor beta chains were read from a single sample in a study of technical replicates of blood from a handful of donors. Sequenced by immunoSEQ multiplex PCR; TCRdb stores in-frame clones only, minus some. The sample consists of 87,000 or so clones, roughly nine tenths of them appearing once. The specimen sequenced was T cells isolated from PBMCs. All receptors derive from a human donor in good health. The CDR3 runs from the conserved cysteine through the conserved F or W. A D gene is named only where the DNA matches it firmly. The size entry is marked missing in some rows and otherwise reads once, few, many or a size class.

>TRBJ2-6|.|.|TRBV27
TGTGCCAGCAGCCTCACAGGGTCTGGGGCCAACGTCCTGACTTTC
CASSLTGSGANVLTF
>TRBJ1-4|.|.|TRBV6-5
TGTGCCAGCAGTTACACCCAGGGCGGTGAAAAACTGTTTTTT
CASSYTQGGEKLFF
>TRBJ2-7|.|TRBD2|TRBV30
TGTGCCTGGAGCACGCGGGGACTAGCCTACGAGCAGTACTTC
CAWSTRGLAYEQYF
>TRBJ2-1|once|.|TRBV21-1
TGTGCCAGCAGCAAAGAGGGTGATGGGACAGGGGGCAACGCATCCTTGAATGAGCAGTTCTTC
CASSKEGDGTGGNASLNEQFF
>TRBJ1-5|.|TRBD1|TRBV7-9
TGTGCCAGCAGCATTGGACAGGGTGCCCAGCCCCAGCATTTT
CASSIGQGAQPQHF
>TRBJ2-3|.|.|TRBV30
TGTGCCTGGAGTGGCAGGGTGGGATCAGATACGCAGTATTTT
CAWSGRVGSDTQYF
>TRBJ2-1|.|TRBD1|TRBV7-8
TGTGCCAGCAGCCAAGACAGGGGCAATGAGCAGTTCTTC
CASSQDRGNEQFF
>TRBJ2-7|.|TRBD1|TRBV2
TGTGCCAGCAGCGGACAGGGAGCTGACTACGAGCAGTACTTC
CASSGQGADYEQYF
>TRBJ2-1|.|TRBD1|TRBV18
TGTGCCAGCTCACCCGACAGGGGCTACAATGAGCAGTTCTTC
CASSPDRGYNEQFF
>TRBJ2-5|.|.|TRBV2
TGTGCCAGCGGAGGGAACCAAGAGACCCAGTACTTC
CASGGNQETQYF
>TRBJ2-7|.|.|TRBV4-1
TGCGCCAGCAGCCAAAGATACGGAGGAAACTCCTACGAGCAGTACTTC
CASSQRYGGNSYEQYF
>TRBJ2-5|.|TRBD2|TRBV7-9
TGTGCCAGCAGCTTAGCGGGACTAGCGGCGCAAGAGACCCAGTACTTC
CASSLAGLAAQETQYF
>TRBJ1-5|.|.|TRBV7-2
TGTGCCAGCAGCTTAGTTGCCAGGGACATCCAGCCCCAGCATTTT
CASSLVARDIQPQHF
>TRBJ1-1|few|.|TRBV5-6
TGTGCCAGCAGCTTGGGGAGGGACACTGAAGCTTTCTTT
CASSLGRDTEAFF
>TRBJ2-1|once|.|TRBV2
TGTGCCGCGATACCAAGTTGGCAGGGGGGCTACAATGAGCAGTTCTTC
CAAIPSWQGGYNEQFF
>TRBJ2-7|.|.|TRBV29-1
TGCAGCGCCAGGAACGGAAGGCAGTACTTC
CSARNGRQYF
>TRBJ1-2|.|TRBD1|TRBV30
TGTGCCTGGAGTCAATTTACAGGGGTAGGCTACACCTTC
CAWSQFTGVGYTF
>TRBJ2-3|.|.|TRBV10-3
TGTGCCATCAGTGGGCGGTCGGGGTTCAGCACAGATACGCAGTATTTT
CAISGRSGFSTDTQYF
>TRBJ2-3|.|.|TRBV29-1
TGCAGCGTCCCCGGAGGGACAGATACGCAGTATTTT
CSVPGGTDTQYF
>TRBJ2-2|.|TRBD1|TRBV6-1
TGTGCCAGCGTCCATCTCCGGGACAGCACCGGGGAGCTGTTTTTT
CASVHLRDSTGELFF
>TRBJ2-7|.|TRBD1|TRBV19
TGTGCCAGTAGTATGGTGGACAGGGACGACCACGAGCAGTACTTC
CASSMVDRDDHEQYF
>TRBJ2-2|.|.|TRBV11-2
TGTGCCAGCAGCTTAGACCCCTCCGCCGGGGAGCTGTTTTTT
CASSLDPSAGELFF
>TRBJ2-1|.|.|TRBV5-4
TGTGCCAGCAGCTTGGGGCCGTACGAGCAGTTCTTC
CASSLGPYEQFF
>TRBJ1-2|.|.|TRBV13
TGTGCCAGCAGCTCCGGGATGTTCTATGGCTACACCTTC
CASSSGMFYGYTF
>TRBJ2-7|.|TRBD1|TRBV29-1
TGCAGCGTTGGGACAGGGGATCGCCCCTACGAGCAGTACTTC
CSVGTGDRPYEQYF
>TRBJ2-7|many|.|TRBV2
TGTGCCAGCAGTGAGCCCTTTAGAATCGAGCAGTACTTC
CASSEPFRIEQYF
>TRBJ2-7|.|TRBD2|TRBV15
TGTGCCACCAGGCCTAGACTAGCGGGGGGGGAGTACTTC
CATRPRLAGGEYF
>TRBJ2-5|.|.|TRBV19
TGTGCCAGTAGTGTATTAGCGGAACAAGAGACCCAGTACTTC
CASSVLAEQETQYF
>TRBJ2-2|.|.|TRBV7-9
TGTGCCAGCAGGCGAGGACAGATAAACACCGGGGAGCTGTTTTTT
CASRRGQINTGELFF